The 6 T cell receptor beta chains below all came from one sample that was sequenced in a study of blood T cells in healthy people across ages. It was with a sample-barcoded 5' primer and a J-beta primer mix that a second PCR of roughly 6 to 12 cycles was run. TCRdb re-called the 5' RACE reads with MiXCR, one entry per CDR3 protein. The data show about 780,000 distinct CDR3 sequences, more than 35% seen once. The sample was blood. The receptors here all came from an elderly man in good health.

The chain is built from TRBV7-8 and TRBJ2-1; 9 bases are shared with TRBD1. V lost 7 bases to trimming and J lost 2 bases; unmatched junction nucleotides: 9. The CDR3 runs 16 residues. Looked up from germline, CDR1 is SGHVS and CDR2 is FQNEAQ. CDR3 loop: CASNNRGRDPYNEQFF. Here the CDR3 DNA reads TGTGCCAGCAACAACAGGGGGCGGGACCCCTACAATGAGCAGTTCTTC.

The CDR3 coding sequence is TGTGCCAGCAGCTGGGGGGTTAAGGATGAAAAACTGTTTTTT. Translated: CASSWGVKDEKLFF. This sequence joins TRBV9 and TRBJ1-4; D is possibly TRBD1 (5 bases). The CDR3 runs to 14 residues. Germline CDR1 reads SGDLS; CDR2 reads YYNGEE. The ends were cut back, 4 bases at V and 6 bases at J, with 13 bases in the middle.

This clonotype was recorded a few times. The chain has TRBV12-3 or TRBV12-4 and TRBJ1-1, with a weak D call TRBD1 (6 bases). CDR3 length equals 15 residues. The germline V and J ends were trimmed by 5 bases and 3 bases, with 16 bases remaining between them. The CDR3 region has the DNA TGTGCCAGCAGTCGAAAAACAACAGGGCACACTGAAGCTTTCTTT. It specifies CASSRKTTGHTEAFF.

CDR3 sequence reads: CASSPDRGGSGDTQYF. The CDR3 DNA is TGTGCCAGCTCACCGGATCGGGGTGGGTCGGGAGATACGCAGTATTTT. J is TRBJ2-3 and V is TRBV18; a weak D match, TRBD2 (5 bases). This CDR3 spans 16 amino acids. CDR1 and CDR2 from the germline V gene are KGHSH and LQKENI. Trimming left V 3 bases short and J 5 bases short, with 18 bases between.

This clonotype turned up a few times. The genes are TRBV6-5 and TRBJ2-1, with 11 bases that match TRBD2. V shed 7 bases and J 1 base; nucleotides not matched to a gene: 12. This CDR3 contains 18 residues. The germline CDR1 and CDR2 sequences are MNHEY and SVGAGI. CDR3 in DNA: TGTGCCAGCATTTTTGTAGCGGGAGGGCCTAGTTCCTACAATGAGCAGTTCTTC. As protein: CASIFVAGGPSSYNEQFF.

As concerns this clonotype: It may be a read error: a sequence one base away is much more abundant. V and J are TRBV11-3 and TRBJ2-7; 15 bases are a match to TRBD2. Trimming removed 5 bases from V and 10 bases from J; junction bases left unmatched: 3. The CDR3 has 13 residues. Germline V gene lookup returns CDR1 SGHNT and CDR2 YENEEA. CDR3 in DNA: TGTGCCAGCAGCCCGGGACTAGCGGGAGGACAGTACTTC. Encoded protein: CASSPGLAGGQYF. The full variable domain, with the rest looked up from reference TRBV11-3 and TRBJ2-7, is EAGVVQSPRYKIIEKKQPVAFWCNPISGHNTLYWYLQNLGQGPELLIRYENEEAVDDSQLPKDRFSAERLKGVDSTLKIQPAELGDSAVYLCASSPGLAGGQYFGPGTRLTVT.